What follows describes a single T cell receptor beta chain. This record belongs to a study of blood T cell repertoires in COVID-19. Study at large: The cDNA or gDNA used as material had been derived from T cells, B-cell-depleted T cells, or PBMCs.

CDR1 LGHDT and CDR2 YNNKEL come from the germline V gene (reference sequence). Trimming cost V 4 bases and J 3 bases; bases outside gene matches: 5. The CDR3 is 14 residues long. Authors' analysis steps: How many nucleated cells were present was estimated from reference gene primer amplification. Profiling relied on immunoSEQ multiplex PCR, and the TCRdb table lists in-frame clones only, not all of them. V, J and clone size are taken as reported in that table, and D and trimming were inferred from the DNA itself. The table shows 250,000 or so clones, with roughly 80% occurring only once. The clonotype originates from a woman aged 18-35 years with acute or convalescent COVID-19. The J gene is TRBJ1-2, the V gene TRBV3-1 (or the pseudogene TRBV3-2); 7 bases are shared with TRBD1. What was sequenced was peripheral blood. Written as DNA, the CDR3 is TGTGCCAGCAGCCCGACAGGGTTGGACTATGGCTACACCTTC. This gives the protein CASSPTGLDYGYTF.